This TCR beta chain was retrieved from a study of beta chain features in type 1 diabetes. Study-wide context: Healthy donors and patients showed comparable age, gender and cell yields. Study-level points and caveats: In all four CD4+ subsets, TCRB CDR3 length was significantly, moderately reduced in type 1 diabetes.

CD4+ naive, central memory, regulatory and stem cell-like memory subsets were isolated by sorting on CD45RO/CCR7/CD25/CD127/CD95/CD27. Turning to this clone: Its antigen is not identified.

All of the isolated RNA was reverse transcribed, so expressed TCRB transcripts were sequenced. Some clones are missing from TCRdb's copy, which holds only in-frame ones; the method was immunoSEQ multiplex PCR. The sample yields 350,000 to 400,000 clones, more than 12% seen once. V was trimmed by 6 bases and J by 4 bases, leaving 9 bases between them. CDR1 and CDR2 (germline): MNHEY, SVGAGI. The CDR3 is 12 amino acids. The TCR originated in a woman aged 18-35 years in good health. V and J are TRBV6-5 and TRBJ1-2, with a possible D match to TRBD1 (6 bases). The source material was naive CD4+ T cells from blood. The CDR3 coding sequence is TGTGCCAGCAGACAGGGAAGCTATGGCTACACCTTC. It encodes CASRQGSYGYTF.